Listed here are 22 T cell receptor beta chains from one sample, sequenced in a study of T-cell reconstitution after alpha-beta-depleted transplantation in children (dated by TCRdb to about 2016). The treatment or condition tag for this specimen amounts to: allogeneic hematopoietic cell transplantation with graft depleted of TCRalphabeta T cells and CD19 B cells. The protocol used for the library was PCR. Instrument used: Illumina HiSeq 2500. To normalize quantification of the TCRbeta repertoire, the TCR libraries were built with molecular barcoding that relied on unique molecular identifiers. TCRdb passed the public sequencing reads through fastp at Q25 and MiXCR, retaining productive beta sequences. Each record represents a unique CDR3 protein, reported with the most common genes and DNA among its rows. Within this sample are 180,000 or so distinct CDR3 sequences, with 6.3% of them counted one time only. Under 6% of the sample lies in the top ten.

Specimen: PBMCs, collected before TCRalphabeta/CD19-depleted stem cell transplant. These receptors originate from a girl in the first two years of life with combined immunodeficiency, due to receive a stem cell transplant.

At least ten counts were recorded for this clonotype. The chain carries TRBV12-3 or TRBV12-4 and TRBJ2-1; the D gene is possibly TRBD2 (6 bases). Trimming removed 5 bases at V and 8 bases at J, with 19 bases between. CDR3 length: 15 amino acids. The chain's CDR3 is CASSPHHGRLDEQFF. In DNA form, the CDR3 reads TGTGCCAGCAGTCCCCACCACGGGAGATTGGATGAGCAGTTCTTC.

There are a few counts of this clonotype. The CDR3 DNA reads TGTGCCAGCAGCGTAGCGGCGGCTAGCGGGCTCCTCTCCTACAATGAGCAGTTCTTC. This sequence encodes CASSVAAASGLLSYNEQFF. The V call is TRBV9, the J call TRBJ2-1; TRBD2 agrees at 8 bases. V shed 0 bases, J shed 0 bases, and the junction held 11 bases outside the gene matches. Germline-derived CDR1 and CDR2 are SGDLS and YYNGEE. The CDR3 has 19 amino acids.

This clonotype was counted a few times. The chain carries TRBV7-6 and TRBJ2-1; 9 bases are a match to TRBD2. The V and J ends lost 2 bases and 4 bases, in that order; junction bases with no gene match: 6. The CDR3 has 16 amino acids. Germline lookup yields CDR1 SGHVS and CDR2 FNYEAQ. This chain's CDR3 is CASSLLAGVAYNEQFF. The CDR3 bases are TGTGCCAGCAGCTTATTAGCGGGAGTAGCTTACAATGAGCAGTTCTTC.

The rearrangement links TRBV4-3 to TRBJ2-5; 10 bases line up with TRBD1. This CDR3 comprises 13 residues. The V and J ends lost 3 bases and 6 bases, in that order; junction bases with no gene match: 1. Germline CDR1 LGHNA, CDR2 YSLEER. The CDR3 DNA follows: TGCGCCAGCAGCCATGACAGGGGGCAGACCCAGTACTTC. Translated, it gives CASSHDRGQTQYF.

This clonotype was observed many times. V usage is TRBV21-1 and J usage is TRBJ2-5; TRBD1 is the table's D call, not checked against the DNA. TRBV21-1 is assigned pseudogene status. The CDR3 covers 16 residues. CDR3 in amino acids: CASSKGWTGRRETQYF. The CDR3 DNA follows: TGTGCCAGCAGCAAAGGCTGGACAGGGAGGAGAGAGACCCAGTACTTC.

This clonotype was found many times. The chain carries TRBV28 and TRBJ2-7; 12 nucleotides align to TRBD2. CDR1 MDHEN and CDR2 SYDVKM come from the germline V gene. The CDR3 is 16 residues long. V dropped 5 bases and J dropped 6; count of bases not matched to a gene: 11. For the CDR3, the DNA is TGTGCCAGCAGTCCCCAAGGACTAGCGGGAATTTGCGAGCAGTACTTC. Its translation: CASSPQGLAGICEQYF.

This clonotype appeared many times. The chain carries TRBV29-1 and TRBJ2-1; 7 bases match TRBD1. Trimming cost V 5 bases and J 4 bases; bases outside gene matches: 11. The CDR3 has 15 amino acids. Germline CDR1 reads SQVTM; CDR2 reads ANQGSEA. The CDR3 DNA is TGCAGCGTTCCGGGGACAGACAGAGGTTACAATGAGCAGTTCTTC. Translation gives CSVPGTDRGYNEQFF.

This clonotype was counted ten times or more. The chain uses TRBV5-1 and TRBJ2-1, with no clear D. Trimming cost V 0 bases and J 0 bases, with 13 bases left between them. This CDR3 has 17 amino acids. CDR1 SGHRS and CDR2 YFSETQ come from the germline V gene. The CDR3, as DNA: TGCGCCAGCAGCTTGGAAGGTACCCCGAGCTCCTACAATGAGCAGTTCTTC. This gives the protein CASSLEGTPSSYNEQFF.

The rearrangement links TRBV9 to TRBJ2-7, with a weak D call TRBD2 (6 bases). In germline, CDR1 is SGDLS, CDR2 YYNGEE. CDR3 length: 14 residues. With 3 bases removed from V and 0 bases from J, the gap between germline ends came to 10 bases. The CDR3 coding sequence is TGTGCCAGCAGCGCCGGGGGTAGCTCCTACGAGCAGTACTTC. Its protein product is CASSAGGSSYEQYF.

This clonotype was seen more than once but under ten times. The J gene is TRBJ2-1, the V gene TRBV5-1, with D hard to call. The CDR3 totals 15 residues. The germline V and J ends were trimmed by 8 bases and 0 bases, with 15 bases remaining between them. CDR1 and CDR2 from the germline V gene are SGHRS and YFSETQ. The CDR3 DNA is TGCGCCAGACCAACGGACCTCAGCTCCTACAATGAGCAGTTCTTC. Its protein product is CARPTDLSSYNEQFF.

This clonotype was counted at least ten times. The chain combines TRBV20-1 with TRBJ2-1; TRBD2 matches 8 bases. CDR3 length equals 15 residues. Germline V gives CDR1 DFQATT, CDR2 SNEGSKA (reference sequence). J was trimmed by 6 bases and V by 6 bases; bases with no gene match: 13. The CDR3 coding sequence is TGCAGTGCGCTAATCCCGGGACTAGTTCCCAATGAGCAGTTCTTC. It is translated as CSALIPGLVPNEQFF.

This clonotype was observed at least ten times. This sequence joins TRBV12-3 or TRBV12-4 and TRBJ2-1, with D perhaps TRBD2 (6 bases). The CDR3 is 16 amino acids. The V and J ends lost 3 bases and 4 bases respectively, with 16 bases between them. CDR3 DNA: TGTGCCAGCAGTTTGGGTGGGGGGACTTTGTACAATGAGCAGTTCTTC. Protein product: CASSLGGGTLYNEQFF.

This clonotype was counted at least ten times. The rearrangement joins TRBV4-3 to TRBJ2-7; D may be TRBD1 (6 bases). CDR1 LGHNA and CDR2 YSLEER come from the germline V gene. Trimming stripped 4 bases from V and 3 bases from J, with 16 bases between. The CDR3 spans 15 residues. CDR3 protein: CASSPLGASFYEQYF. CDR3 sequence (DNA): TGCGCCAGCAGCCCTCTGGGGGCATCCTTCTACGAGCAGTACTTC.

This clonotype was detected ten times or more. Written as DNA, the CDR3 is TGTGCCAGCCGCCTAGCGGGATCCAACTACGAGCAGTACTTC. Protein: CASRLAGSNYEQYF. The chain carries TRBV3-1 and TRBJ2-7; 9 bases line up with TRBD2. The germline V gene has CDR1 LGHDT and CDR2 YNNKEL (reference sequence). The CDR3 is 14 amino acids. Germline trimming cut 8 bases from V and 3 bases from J; bases unmatched to any gene: 8.

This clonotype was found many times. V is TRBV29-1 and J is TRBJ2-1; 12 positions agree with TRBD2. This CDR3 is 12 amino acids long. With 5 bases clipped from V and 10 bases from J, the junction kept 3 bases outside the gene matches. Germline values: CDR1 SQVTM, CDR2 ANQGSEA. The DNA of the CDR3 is TGCAGCGTTCTACTAGCGGGAGGCGAGCAGTTCTTC. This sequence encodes CSVLLAGGEQFF.

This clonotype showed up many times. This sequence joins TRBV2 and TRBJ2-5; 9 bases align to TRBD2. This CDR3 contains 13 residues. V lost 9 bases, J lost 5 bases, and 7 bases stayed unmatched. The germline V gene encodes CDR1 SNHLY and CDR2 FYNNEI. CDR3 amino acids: CARSGTSYETQYF. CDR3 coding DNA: TGTGCCAGATCCGGGACTAGCTACGAGACCCAGTACTTC.

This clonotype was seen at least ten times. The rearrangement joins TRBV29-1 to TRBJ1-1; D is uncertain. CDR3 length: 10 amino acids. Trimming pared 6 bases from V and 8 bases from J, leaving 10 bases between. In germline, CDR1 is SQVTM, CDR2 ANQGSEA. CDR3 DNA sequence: TGCAGCGTCCTTTTCGGGGAAGCTTTCTTT. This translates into CSVLFGEAFF. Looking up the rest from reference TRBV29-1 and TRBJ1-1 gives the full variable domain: SAVISQKPSRDICQRGTSLTIQCQVDSQVTMMFWYRQQPGQSLTLIATANQGSEATYESGFVIDKFPISRPNLTFSTLTVSNMSPEDSSIYLCSVLFGEAFFGQGTRLTVV.

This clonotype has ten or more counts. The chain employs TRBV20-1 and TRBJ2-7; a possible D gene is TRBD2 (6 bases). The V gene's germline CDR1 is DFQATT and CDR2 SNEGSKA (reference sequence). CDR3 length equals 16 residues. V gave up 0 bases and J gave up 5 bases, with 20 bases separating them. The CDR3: CSARDQKASEVHEQYF. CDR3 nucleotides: TGCAGTGCTAGAGATCAGAAGGCTAGCGAGGTCCACGAGCAGTACTTC.

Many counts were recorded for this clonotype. The CDR3 region has the DNA TGTGCCTGGAGTGTACGAGGGACCACTGAAGCTTTCTTT. Amino acid sequence: CAWSVRGTTEAFF. The chain joins TRBV30 to TRBJ1-1, with a possible D match to TRBD1 (5 bases). Germline CDR1 and CDR2: GTSNPN and SVGIG (reference sequence). V was trimmed by 0 bases and J by 4 bases, leaving 9 bases between them. The length of the CDR3 is 13 residues.

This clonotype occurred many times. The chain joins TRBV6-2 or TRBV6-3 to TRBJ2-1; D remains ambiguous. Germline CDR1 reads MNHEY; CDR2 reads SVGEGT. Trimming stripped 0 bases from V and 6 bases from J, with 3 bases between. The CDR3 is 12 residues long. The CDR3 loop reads CASSYSVNEQFF. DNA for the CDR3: TGTGCCAGCAGTTACTCAGTCAATGAGCAGTTCTTC.

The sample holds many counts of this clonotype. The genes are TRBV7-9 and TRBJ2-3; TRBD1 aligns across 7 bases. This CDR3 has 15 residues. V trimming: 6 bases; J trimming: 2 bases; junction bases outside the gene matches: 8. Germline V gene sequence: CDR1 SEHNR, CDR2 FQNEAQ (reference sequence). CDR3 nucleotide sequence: TGTGCCAGCAGTACCGGACAGGACCCCACAGATACGCAGTATTTT. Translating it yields CASSTGQDPTDTQYF. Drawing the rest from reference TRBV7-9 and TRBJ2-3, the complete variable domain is DTGVSQNPRHKITKRGQNVTFRCDPISEHNRLYWYRQTLGQGPEFLTYFQNEAQLEKSRLLSDRFSAERPKGSFSTLEIQRTEQGDSAMYLCASSTGQDPTDTQYFGPGTRLTVL.

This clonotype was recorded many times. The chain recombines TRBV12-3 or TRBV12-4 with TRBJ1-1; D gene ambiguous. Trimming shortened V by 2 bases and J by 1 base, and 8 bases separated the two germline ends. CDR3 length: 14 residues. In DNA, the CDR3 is TGTGCCAGCAGTTTATTTTTGGGGAACACTGAAGCTTTCTTT. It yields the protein CASSLFLGNTEAFF.